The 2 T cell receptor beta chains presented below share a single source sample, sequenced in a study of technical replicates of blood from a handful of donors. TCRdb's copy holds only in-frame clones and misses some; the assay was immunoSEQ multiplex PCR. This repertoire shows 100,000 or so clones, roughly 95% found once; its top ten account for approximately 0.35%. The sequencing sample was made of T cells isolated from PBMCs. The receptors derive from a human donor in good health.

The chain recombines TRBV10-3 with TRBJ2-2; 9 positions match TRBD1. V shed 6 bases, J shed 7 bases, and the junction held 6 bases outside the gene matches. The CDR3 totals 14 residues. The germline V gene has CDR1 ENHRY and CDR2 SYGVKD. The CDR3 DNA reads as TGTGCCATCAGCTCGGGACAGGGTGGCGGGGAGCTGTTTTTT. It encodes CAISSGQGGGELFF.

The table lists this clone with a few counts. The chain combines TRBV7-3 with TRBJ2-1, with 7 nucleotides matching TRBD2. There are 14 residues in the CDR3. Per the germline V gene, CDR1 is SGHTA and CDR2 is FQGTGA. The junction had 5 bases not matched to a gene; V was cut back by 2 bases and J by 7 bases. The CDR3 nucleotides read TGTGCCAGCAGCTTACAGCCTAGCGGAAATGAGCAGTTCTTC. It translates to CASSLQPSGNEQFF.